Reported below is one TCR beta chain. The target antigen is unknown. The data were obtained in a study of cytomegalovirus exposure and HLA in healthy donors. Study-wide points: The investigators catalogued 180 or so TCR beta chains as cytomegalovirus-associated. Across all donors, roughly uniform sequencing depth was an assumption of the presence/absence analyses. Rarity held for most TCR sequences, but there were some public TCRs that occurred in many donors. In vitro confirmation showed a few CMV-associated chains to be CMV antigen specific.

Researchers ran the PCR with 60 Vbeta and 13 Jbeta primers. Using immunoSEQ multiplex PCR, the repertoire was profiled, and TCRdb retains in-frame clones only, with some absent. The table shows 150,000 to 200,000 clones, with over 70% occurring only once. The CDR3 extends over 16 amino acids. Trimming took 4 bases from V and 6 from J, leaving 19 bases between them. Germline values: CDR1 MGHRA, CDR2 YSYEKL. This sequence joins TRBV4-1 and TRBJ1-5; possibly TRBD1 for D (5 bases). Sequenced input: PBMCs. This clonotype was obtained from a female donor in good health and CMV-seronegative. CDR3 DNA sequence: TGCGCCAGCAGCCTACAGGCGGGGGACCGCAGTCAGCCCCAGCATTTT. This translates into CASSLQAGDRSQPQHF.